The source of this T cell receptor (beta chain) is a study of blood T cell repertoires in COVID-19. The CDR3 extends over 15 amino acids. Germline assignment: CDR1 KGHSH and CDR2 LQKENI. Between the trimmed V and J ends, which lost 0 bases and 3 bases, there was a span of 10 bases. The data were produced by immunoSEQ multiplex PCR, yet TCRdb's version contains in-frame clones alone and is incomplete. The sample lists 200,000 to 250,000 clones; nearly 90% were seen once. The chain has TRBV18 and TRBJ2-3; D possibly corresponds to TRBD1 (6 bases). What was sequenced was PBMCs or T cells enriched from blood (not recorded which). The TCR was taken from a man younger than 40 who had been exposed to COVID-19. The CDR3 DNA follows: TGTGCCAGCTCACCACCACACAGGGAGACAGATACGCAGTATTTT. This codes for CASSPPHRETDTQYF.